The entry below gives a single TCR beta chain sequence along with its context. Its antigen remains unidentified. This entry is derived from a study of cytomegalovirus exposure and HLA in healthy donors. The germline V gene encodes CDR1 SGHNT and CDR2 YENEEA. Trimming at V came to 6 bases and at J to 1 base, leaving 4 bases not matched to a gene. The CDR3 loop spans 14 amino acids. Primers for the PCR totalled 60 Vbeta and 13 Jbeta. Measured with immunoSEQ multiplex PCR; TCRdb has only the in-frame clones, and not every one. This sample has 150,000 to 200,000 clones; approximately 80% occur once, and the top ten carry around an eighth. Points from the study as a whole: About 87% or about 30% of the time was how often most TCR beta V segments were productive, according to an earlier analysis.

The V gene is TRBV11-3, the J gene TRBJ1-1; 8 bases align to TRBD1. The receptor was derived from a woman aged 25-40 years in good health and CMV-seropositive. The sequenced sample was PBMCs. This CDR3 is CASRTGTGNTEAFF. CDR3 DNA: TGTGCCAGCAGGACCGGGACAGGGAACACTGAAGCTTTCTTT. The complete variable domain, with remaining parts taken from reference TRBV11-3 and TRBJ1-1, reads EAGVVQSPRYKIIEKKQPVAFWCNPISGHNTLYWYLQNLGQGPELLIRYENEEAVDDSQLPKDRFSAERLKGVDSTLKIQPAELGDSAVYLCASRTGTGNTEAFFGQGTRLTVV.